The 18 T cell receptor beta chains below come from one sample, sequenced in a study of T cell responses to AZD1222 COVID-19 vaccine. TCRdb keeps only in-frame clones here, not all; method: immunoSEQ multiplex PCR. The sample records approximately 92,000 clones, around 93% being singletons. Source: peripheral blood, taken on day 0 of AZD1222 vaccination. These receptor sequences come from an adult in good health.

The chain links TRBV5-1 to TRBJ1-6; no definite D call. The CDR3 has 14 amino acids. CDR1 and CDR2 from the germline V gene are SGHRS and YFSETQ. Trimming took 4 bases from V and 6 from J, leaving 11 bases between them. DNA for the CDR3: TGCGCCAGCAGCGCCGGAGAGGGTAATTCACCCCTCCACTTT. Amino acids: CASSAGEGNSPLHF.

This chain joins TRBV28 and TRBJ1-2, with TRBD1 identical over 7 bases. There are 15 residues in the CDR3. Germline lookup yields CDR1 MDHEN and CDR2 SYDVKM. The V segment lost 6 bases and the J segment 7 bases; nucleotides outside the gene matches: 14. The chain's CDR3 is CASSRTSTGAGGYTF. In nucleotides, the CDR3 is TGTGCCAGCAGCCGAACCTCTACAGGGGCTGGTGGCTACACCTTC.

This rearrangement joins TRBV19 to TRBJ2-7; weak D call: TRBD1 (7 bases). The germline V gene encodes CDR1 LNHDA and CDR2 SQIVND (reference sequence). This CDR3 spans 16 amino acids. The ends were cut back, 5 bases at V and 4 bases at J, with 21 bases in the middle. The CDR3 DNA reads TGTGCCAGTAGTCGGGAACGCGGGACAGCAGCATACGAGCAGTACTTC. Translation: CASSRERGTAAYEQYF.

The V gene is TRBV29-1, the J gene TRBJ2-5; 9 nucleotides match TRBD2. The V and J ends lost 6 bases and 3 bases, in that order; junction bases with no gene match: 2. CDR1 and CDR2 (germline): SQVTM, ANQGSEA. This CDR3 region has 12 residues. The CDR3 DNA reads TGCAGCGTGACTAGCGGAGAAGAGACCCAGTACTTC. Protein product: CSVTSGEETQYF.

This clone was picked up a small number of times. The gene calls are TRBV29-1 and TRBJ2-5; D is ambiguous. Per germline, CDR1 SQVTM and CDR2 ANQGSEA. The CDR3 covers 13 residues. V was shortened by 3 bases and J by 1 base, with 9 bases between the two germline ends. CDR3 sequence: CSVEGRLQETQYF. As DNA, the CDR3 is TGCAGCGTTGAGGGCAGGCTCCAAGAGACCCAGTACTTC.

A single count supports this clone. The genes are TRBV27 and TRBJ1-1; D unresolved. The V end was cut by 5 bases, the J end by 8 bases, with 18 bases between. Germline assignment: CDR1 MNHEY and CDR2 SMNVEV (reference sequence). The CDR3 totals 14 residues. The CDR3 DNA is TGTGCCAGCAGTCCCGGCAGCGCGAAAGAAGAAGCTTTCTTT. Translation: CASSPGSAKEEAFF.

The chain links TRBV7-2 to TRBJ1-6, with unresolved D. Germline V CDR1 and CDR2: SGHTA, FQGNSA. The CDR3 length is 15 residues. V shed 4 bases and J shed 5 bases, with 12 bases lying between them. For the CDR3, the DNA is TGTGCCAGCAGCTCCACCCGGTTCCATAATTCACCCCTCCACTTT. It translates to CASSSTRFHNSPLHF. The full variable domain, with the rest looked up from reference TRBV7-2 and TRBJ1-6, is GAGVSQSPSNKVTEKGKDVELRCDPISGHTALYWYRQSLGQGLEFLIYFQGNSAPDKSGLPSDRFSAERTGGSVSTLTIQRTQQEDSAVYLCASSSTRFHNSPLHFGNGTRLTVT.

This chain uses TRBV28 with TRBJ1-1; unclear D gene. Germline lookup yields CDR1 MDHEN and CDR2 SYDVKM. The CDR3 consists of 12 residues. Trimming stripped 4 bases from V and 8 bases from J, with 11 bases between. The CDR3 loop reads CASSSLTTEAFF. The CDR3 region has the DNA TGTGCCAGCAGTTCTCTCACGACCGAAGCTTTCTTT.

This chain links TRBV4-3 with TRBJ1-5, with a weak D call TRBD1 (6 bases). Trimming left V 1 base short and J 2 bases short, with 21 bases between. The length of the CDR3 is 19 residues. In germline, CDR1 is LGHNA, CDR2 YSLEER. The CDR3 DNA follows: TGCGCCAGCAGCCAAGTGAGGGGGGGGCCAGAGGTCGGCAATCAGCCCCAGCATTTT. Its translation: CASSQVRGGPEVGNQPQHF.

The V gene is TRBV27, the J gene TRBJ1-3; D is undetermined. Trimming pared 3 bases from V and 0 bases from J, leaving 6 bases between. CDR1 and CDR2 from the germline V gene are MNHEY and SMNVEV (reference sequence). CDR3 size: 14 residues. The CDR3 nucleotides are TGTGCCAGCAGTTTTGGGCGCTCTGGAAACACCATATATTTT. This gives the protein CASSFGRSGNTIYF.

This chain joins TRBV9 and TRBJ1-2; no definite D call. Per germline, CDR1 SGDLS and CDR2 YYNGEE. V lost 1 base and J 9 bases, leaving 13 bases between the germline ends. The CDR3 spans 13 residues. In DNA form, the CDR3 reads TGTGCCAGCAGCGTAAACACGCCCGGGAGCTACACCTTC. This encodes CASSVNTPGSYTF. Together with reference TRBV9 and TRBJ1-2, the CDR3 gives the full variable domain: DSGVTQTPKHLITATGQRVTLRCSPRSGDLSVYWYQQSLDQGLQFLIQYYNGEERAKGNILERFSAQQFPDLHSELNLSSLELGDSALYFCASSVNTPGSYTFGSGTRLTVV.

For the CDR3, the DNA is TGCGCCAGCAGCTTTCAGGTGAGAACTGAAGCTTTCTTT. The encoded protein is CASSFQVRTEAFF. V is TRBV5-1 and J is TRBJ1-1, with D unclear. CDR1 SGHRS and CDR2 YFSETQ come from the germline V gene. CDR3 length equals 13 residues. The V end was cut by 2 bases, the J end by 5 bases, with 10 bases between.

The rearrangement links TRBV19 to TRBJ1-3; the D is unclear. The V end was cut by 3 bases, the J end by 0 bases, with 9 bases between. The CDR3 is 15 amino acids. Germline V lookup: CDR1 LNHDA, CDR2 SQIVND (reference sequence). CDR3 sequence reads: CASSIGSASGNTIYF. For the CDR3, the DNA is TGTGCCAGTAGTATTGGAAGCGCCTCTGGAAACACCATATATTTT.

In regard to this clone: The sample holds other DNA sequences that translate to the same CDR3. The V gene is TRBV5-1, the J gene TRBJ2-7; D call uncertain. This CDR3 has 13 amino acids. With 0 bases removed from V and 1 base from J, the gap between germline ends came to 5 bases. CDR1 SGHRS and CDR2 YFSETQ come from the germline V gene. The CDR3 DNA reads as TGCGCCAGCAGCTTGGCGGGTTCCTACGAGCAGTACTTC. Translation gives CASSLAGSYEQYF.

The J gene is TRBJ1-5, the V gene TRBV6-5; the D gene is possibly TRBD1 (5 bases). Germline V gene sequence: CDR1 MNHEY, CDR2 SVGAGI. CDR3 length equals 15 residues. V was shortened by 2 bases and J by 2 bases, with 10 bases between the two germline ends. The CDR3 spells CASSYGQGGNQPQHF. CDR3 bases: TGTGCCAGCAGTTACGGGCAGGGCGGCAATCAGCCCCAGCATTTT.

The CDR3 DNA is TGTGCCAGCAGCGCCCCCCGGGACAGGGGACCTTCACCCCTCCACTTT. It is translated as CASSAPRDRGPSPLHF. The chain recombines TRBV9 with TRBJ1-6, with TRBD1 identical over 10 bases. CDR3 length equals 16 residues. V shed 3 bases and J 9 bases; nucleotides not matched to a gene: 9. From germline, CDR1 is SGDLS and CDR2 YYNGEE.

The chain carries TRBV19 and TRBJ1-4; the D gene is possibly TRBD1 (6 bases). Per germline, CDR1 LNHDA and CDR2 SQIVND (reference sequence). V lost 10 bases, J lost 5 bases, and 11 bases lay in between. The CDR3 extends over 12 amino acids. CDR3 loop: CATQGPNEKLFF. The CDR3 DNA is TGTGCCACCCAGGGGCCCAATGAAAAACTGTTTTTT.

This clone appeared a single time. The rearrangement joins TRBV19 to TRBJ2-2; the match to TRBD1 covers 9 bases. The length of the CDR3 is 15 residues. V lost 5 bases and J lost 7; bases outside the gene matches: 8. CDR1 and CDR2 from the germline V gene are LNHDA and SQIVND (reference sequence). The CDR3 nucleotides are TGTGCCAGTAGTCTGAGGACAGGGGCGGACGGGGAGCTGTTTTTT. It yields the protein CASSLRTGADGELFF.